Below are 5 T cell receptor beta chains sequenced from a single sample in a study of shared clonotypes between healthy human individuals. The table came from immunoSEQ multiplex PCR; TCRdb's copy has only in-frame clones and leaves some out. Counted here are around 600,000 clones, 97% occurring once; the ten biggest clones make up approximately 0.057%. The sequenced sample consisted of naive CD4+ T cells sorted from blood. Subset meaning: CD45RA+ positively selected. These receptors came from a woman aged 25-40 years in good health.

In the case of this clone: Other DNA sequences in this sample translate to the same CDR3. This chain connects TRBV19 to TRBJ2-2; D call uncertain. The V and J ends lost 3 bases and 2 bases respectively, with 7 bases between them. The CDR3 sequence is 14 residues long. CDR1 LNHDA and CDR2 SQIVND come from the germline V gene (reference sequence). This chain's CDR3 is CASSIGPNTGELFF. The CDR3 DNA sequence: TGTGCCAGTAGTATCGGACCAAACACCGGGGAGCTGTTTTTT.

The J gene is TRBJ1-5, the V gene TRBV7-9; weak D call: TRBD1 (5 bases). CDR3 size: 12 residues. Trimming pared 5 bases from V and 12 bases from J, leaving 14 bases between. Per the germline V gene, CDR1 is SEHNR and CDR2 is FQNEAQ (reference sequence). The DNA for the CDR3 is TGTGCCAGCAGCAGGGACGTGGGAGACCAGCATTTT. Translation: CASSRDVGDQHF.

This chain uses TRBV5-1 with TRBJ2-5; D unclear. Trimming cost V 0 bases and J 7 bases, with 10 bases left between them. The CDR3 is 13 residues long. Germline CDR1 and CDR2: SGHRS and YFSETQ. CDR3 in DNA: TGCGCCAGCAGCTTGGATGGGCTCTTGACCCAGTACTTC. Translation: CASSLDGLLTQYF.

The V and J genes are TRBV5-5 and TRBJ2-5; TRBD2 aligns across 12 bases. The germline CDR1 and CDR2 sequences are SGHKS and YYEKEE (reference sequence). The J segment lost 6 bases and the V segment lost 4 bases, leaving 7 bases of the junction unmatched. The CDR3 consists of 15 residues. CDR3 region: CASSMTSGSLQTQYF. The CDR3 nucleotides are TGTGCCAGCAGCATGACTAGCGGGAGTCTGCAGACCCAGTACTTC.

J is TRBJ2-5 and V is TRBV2; maybe TRBD2 (5 bases). Germline V gene data show CDR1 as SNHLY and CDR2 as FYNNEI. This CDR3 spans 14 amino acids. Trimming shortened V by 7 bases and J by 4 bases, and 16 bases separated the two germline ends. DNA for the CDR3: TGTGCCAGCAAGCCCCCACTAGTATCAGAGACCCAGTACTTC. Its translation is CASKPPLVSETQYF.